The clone carrying this T cell receptor (beta chain) was seen just once. The antigen remains unidentified. Other nucleotide sequences from this sample produce the same CDR3. The data were taken from a study of cytomegalovirus exposure and HLA in healthy donors. Study details: Samples from HLA-typed donors yielded about 85 million unique TCRs in an early data release.

Study conclusions and caveats: Being productive about 87% or about 30% of the time was typical of most TCR beta V segments in an earlier analysis.

There are 13 residues in the CDR3. CDR1 and CDR2 (germline): SGHVS, FQNEAQ. Deletions cut 1 base from V and 1 base from J, with 4 bases between. The PCR ran on 60 Vbeta and 13 Jbeta primers. TCRdb's copy holds only in-frame clones and misses some; the assay was immunoSEQ multiplex PCR. Among 130,000 or so clones listed, about 75% were seen once. The V call is TRBV7-8, the J call TRBJ1-1, with D hard to call. The TCR was taken from a man in his forties in good health and CMV-seronegative. Sequences were obtained from PBMCs. CDR3 in DNA: TGTGCCAGCAGCTTAGTCAGGAACACTGAAGCTTTCTTT. It specifies CASSLVRNTEAFF.